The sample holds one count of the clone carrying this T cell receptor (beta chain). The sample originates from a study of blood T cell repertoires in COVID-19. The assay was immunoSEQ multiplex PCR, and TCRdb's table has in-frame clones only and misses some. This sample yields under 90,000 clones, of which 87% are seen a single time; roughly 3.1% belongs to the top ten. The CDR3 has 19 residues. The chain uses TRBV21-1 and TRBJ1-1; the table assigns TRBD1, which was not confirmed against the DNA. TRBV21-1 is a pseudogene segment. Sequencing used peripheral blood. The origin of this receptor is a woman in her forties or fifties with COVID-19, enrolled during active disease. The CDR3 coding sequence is TGTGCCAGCAGCAAAGAGAGGGGGACGTATACGGTTAAGAACACTGAAGCTTTCTTT. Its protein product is CASSKERGTYTVKNTEAFF.